These 4 T cell receptor beta chains originate from one sample sequenced in a study of shared clonotypes between healthy human individuals. The data were produced by immunoSEQ multiplex PCR, yet TCRdb's version contains in-frame clones alone and is incomplete. Among 500,000 or so clones listed, roughly 95% were seen once. The sample comprised naive CD4+ T cells sorted from blood. As to subset: CD45RA+ positively selected. The receptor source for this set is a woman in her thirties in good health.

The DNA of the CDR3 is TGTGCCAGCAGCAAAAGGGGTGCAGGACCTGAAGAGACCCAGTACTTC. Protein product: CASSKRGAGPEETQYF. The chain uses TRBV21-1 and TRBJ2-5; no check of the table's D call, TRBD1, against the DNA was made. TRBV21-1 counts as a pseudogene. This CDR3 is 16 amino acids long.

The chain carries TRBV7-9 and TRBJ1-2; D ambiguous. The CDR3 has 13 residues. Per germline, CDR1 SEHNR and CDR2 FQNEAQ (reference sequence). V lost 1 base to trimming and J lost 9 bases, with 12 bases between them. The CDR3 bases are TGTGCCAGCAGCTTAGATGCAGGCAAAAGCTACACCTTC. Its translation: CASSLDAGKSYTF.

This clone was seen only a few times. This chain uses TRBV4-1 with TRBJ1-2, with D unclear. The CDR3 covers 15 residues. The V gene's germline CDR1 is MGHRA and CDR2 YSYEKL. V lost 5 bases to trimming and J lost 8 bases, with 21 bases between them. The CDR3 loop is CASSTRTSTFSGYTF. In DNA, the CDR3 is TGCGCCAGCAGCACTCGGACGAGCACTTTTTCGGGCTACACCTTC.

This chain connects TRBV6-5 to TRBJ1-5, with D perhaps matching TRBD1 (5 bases). CDR3 size: 15 residues. CDR1 MNHEY and CDR2 SVGAGI come from the germline V gene. Trimming left V 5 bases short and J 6 bases short, with 17 bases between. The CDR3 protein is CASSRDPTGGQPQHF. The CDR3, as DNA: TGTGCCAGCAGTCGAGACCCCACGGGGGGTCAGCCCCAGCATTTT.